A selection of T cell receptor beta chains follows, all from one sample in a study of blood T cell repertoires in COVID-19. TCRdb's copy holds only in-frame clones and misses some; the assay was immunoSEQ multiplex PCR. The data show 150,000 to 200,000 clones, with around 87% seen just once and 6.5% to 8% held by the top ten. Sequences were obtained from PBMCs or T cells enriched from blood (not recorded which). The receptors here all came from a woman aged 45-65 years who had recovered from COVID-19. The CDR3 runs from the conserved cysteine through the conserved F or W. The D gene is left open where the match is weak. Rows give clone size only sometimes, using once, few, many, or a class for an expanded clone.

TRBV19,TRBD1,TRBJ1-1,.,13,CASETGGYTEAFF,TGTGCCAGTGAAACAGGGGGCTACACTGAAGCTTTCTTT
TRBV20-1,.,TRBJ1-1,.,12,CSASSSFTEAFF,TGCAGTGCTAGTTCTTCCTTCACTGAAGCTTTCTTT
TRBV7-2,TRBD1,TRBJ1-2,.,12,CASSFTGDGYTF,TGTGCCAGCAGCTTCACAGGGGACGGCTACACCTTC
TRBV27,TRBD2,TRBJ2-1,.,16,CASSSRLAGGDNEQFF,TGTGCCAGCAGTTCCCGACTAGCGGGGGGCGACAATGAGCAGTTCTTC
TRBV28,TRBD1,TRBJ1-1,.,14,CASSLGTGATEAFF,TGTGCCAGCAGTTTAGGGACAGGGGCCACTGAAGCTTTCTTT
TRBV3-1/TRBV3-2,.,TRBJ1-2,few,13,CASSPRTSYGYTF,TGTGCCAGCAGCCCAAGGACTTCCTATGGCTACACCTTC
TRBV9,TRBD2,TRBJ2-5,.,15,CASSVAGGPRETQYF,TGTGCCAGCAGCGTAGCGGGGGGGCCTCGGGAGACCCAGTACTTC
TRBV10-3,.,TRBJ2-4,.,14,CAKDSEGPANIQYF,TGTGCCAAGGACAGTGAAGGTCCGGCAAACATTCAGTACTTC
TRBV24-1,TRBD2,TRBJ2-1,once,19,CATSDLYLAGGQGINEQFF,TGTGCCACCAGTGATTTGTACCTAGCGGGGGGGCAGGGAATAAATGAGCAGTTCTTC
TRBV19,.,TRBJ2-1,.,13,CASSSTSYNEQFF,TGTGCCAGTAGTTCAACATCCTACAATGAGCAGTTCTTC
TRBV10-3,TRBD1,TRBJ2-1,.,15,CAISEGRQGVDEQFF,TGTGCCATCAGTGAAGGGAGACAGGGAGTCGATGAGCAGTTCTTC
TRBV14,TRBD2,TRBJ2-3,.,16,CASSHLLAGTTDTQYF,TGTGCCAGCAGCCACCTACTAGCGGGGACCACAGATACGCAGTATTTT
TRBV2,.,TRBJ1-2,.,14,CASSIAGGVYGYTF,TGTGCCAGCAGTATCGCAGGCGGGGTGTATGGCTACACCTTC
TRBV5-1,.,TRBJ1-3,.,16,CASSSRVGSSGNTIYF,TGCGCCAGCAGCTCGAGGGTTGGCAGCTCTGGAAACACCATATATTTT
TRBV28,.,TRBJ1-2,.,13,CASSLSVGSGYTF,TGTGCCAGCAGTTTATCGGTGGGGAGCGGCTACACCTTC
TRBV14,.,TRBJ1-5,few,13,CASSQRGNQPQHF,TGTGCCAGCAGCCAGCGGGGCAATCAGCCCCAGCATTTT
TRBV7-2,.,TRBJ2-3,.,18,CASSSPGWGGPSTDTQYF,TGTGCCAGCAGCAGCCCCGGTTGGGGGGGGCCGAGCACAGATACGCAGTATTTT
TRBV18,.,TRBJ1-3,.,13,CASSPNNGYTIYF,TGTGCCAGCTCACCAAACAATGGCTACACCATATATTTT
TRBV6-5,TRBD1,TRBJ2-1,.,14,CASRGTGEANEQFF,TGTGCCAGCAGGGGGACAGGGGAGGCGAATGAGCAGTTCTTC
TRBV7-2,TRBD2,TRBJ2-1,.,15,CASSSGGSHYNEQFF,TGTGCCAGCAGCTCCGGGGGGTCCCACTACAATGAGCAGTTCTTC
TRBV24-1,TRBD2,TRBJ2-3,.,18,CATSASGLAGGQSDTQYF,TGTGCCACCAGTGCCTCGGGACTAGCGGGGGGGCAATCAGATACGCAGTATTTT
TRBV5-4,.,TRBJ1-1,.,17,CASSSVGWQGPISEAFF,TGTGCCAGCAGCTCAGTTGGGTGGCAGGGCCCCATCTCTGAAGCTTTCTTT
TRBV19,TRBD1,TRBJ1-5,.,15,CASSGGTASNQPQHF,TGTGCCAGTAGTGGCGGGACAGCAAGCAATCAGCCCCAGCATTTT
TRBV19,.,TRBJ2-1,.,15,CASRERRSSYNEQFF,TGTGCCAGTAGGGAGCGGCGTAGCTCCTACAATGAGCAGTTCTTC
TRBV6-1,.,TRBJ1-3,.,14,CASSEAGTGNTIYF,TGTGCCAGCAGTGAAGCAGGGACAGGAAACACCATATATTTT
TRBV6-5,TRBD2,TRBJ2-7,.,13,CASWTSGAYEQYF,TGTGCCAGCTGGACTAGCGGGGCCTACGAGCAGTACTTC
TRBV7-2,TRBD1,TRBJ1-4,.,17,CASSLAPRGTGNEKLFF,TGTGCCAGCAGCTTAGCTCCCCGGGGGACAGGGAATGAAAAACTGTTTTTT
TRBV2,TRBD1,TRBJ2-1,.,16,CASNRGPSSSYNEQFF,TGTGCCAGTAACAGGGGGCCTTCTTCGTCCTACAATGAGCAGTTCTTC
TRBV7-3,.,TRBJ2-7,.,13,CASSRGREYEQYF,TGTGCCAGCAGTAGGGGGAGGGAATACGAGCAGTACTTC
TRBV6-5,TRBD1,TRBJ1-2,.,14,CASTTTGANYGYTF,TGTGCCAGCACTACGACAGGGGCTAACTATGGCTACACCTTC
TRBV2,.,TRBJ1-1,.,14,CASSELPGLTEAFF,TGTGCCAGCAGTGAATTGCCAGGCCTGACTGAAGCTTTCTTT
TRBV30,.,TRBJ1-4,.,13,CAGQFLGGEKLFF,TGTGCCGGACAGTTTTTAGGCGGTGAAAAACTGTTTTTT
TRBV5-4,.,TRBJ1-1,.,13,CASSLLPQGEAFF,TGTGCCAGCAGCCTGCTCCCACAGGGTGAAGCTTTCTTT